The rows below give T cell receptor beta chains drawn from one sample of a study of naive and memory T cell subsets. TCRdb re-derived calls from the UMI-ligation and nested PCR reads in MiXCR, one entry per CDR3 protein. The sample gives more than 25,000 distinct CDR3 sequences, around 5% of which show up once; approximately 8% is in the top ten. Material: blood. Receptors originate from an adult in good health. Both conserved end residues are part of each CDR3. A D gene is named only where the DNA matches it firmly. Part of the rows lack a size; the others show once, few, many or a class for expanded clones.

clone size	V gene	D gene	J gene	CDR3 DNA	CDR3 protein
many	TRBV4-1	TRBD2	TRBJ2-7	TGCGCCAGCAGCCTGGGACTAGCCCCCTACGAGCAGTACTTC	CASSLGLAPYEQYF
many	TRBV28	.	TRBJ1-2	TGTGCCAGCAGGCTAGATTCCGGTTTCCCCTATGGCTACACCTTC	CASRLDSGFPYGYTF
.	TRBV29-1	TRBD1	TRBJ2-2	TGCAGCGTCGCCCCGGGACAGAGCGACGGGGAGCTGTTTTTT	CSVAPGQSDGELFF
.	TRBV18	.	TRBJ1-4	TGTGCCAGCTCACCACCACCAGGTGAAAAACTGTTTTTT	CASSPPPGEKLFF
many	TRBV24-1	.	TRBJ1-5	TGTGCCACCAGTGAACCCTCTGCCCTCGGCAATCAGCCCCAGCATTTT	CATSEPSALGNQPQHF
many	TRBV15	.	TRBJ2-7	TGTGCCACCAGCAGAGATGAGAACAGGAGCTCCTACGAGCAGTACTTC	CATSRDENRSSYEQYF
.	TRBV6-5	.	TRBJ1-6	TGTGCCAGCAGAGATAGCTGGTCACCCCTCCACTTT	CASRDSWSPLHF
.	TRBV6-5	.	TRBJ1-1	TGTGCCAGCAGTTACGAGGTTAACACTGAAGCTTTCTTT	CASSYEVNTEAFF
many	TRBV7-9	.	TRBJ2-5	TGTGCCAGCAGCTCCTCCCCGGGGGACCCAAACCTCCAAGAGACCCAGTACTTC	CASSSSPGDPNLQETQYF
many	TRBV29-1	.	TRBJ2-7	TGCAGCGTTCGTGGGGGTAGCGACTACGAGCAGTACTTC	CSVRGGSDYEQYF
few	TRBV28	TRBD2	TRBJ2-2	TGTGCCAGCAGTTTTGGGACTACCTACACCGGGGAGCTGTTTTTT	CASSFGTTYTGELFF
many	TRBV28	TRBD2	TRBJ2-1	TGTGCCAGCAGTTTATACGGGCCTAGCGGGAATGAGCAGTTCTTC	CASSLYGPSGNEQFF
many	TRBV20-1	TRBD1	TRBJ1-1	TGCAGTGCTAGAGCCGCGACAGGGCCCACTGAAGCTTTCTTT	CSARAATGPTEAFF
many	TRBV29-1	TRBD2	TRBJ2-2	TGCAGCGTTGTTATCAGCGGGAGTGGCAGCGGGGAGCTGTTTTTT	CSVVISGSGSGELFF
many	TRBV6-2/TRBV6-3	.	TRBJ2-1	TGTGCCAGCATTGGGGGGCCTTACAATGAGCAGTTCTTC	CASIGGPYNEQFF
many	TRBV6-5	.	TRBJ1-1	TGTGCCAGCACGAGGGGTCTCCACACTGAAGCTTTCTTT	CASTRGLHTEAFF
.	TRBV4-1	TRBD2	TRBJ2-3	TGCGCCAGCAGCCCGGTAGCGGGACGTAATACGCAGTATTTT	CASSPVAGRNTQYF
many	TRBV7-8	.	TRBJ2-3	TGTGCCAGCAGCCGCACAGGGGAGGGAACAGATACGCAGTATTTT	CASSRTGEGTDTQYF
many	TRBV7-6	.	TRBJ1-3	TGTGCCAGCAGCCGGGTCCCTGGTTCGGACTCTGGAAACACCATATATTTT	CASSRVPGSDSGNTIYF
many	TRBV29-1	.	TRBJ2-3	TGCAGCGTTAGAGAGACAACAGATACGCAGTATTTT	CSVRETTDTQYF
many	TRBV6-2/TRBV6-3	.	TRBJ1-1	TGTGCCAGCAGTGACCCGCCGGAGGGGCATAATGAAGCTTTCTTT	CASSDPPEGHNEAFF
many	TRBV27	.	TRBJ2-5	TGTGCCAGCAGCCGCGCACCGGGGGCGGGAGAGGGGAAGACCCAGTACTTC	CASSRAPGAGEGKTQYF
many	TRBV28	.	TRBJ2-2	TGTGCCAGCAGTTTTCAGGCCACCGGGGAGCTGTTTTTT	CASSFQATGELFF
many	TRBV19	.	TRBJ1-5	TGTGCCAGTAGTTTCAGGGAGGGAGGCAATCAGCCCCAGCATTTT	CASSFREGGNQPQHF
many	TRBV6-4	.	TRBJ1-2	TGTGCCAGCGTTGACCTCGGTCCCTATGGCTACACCTTC	CASVDLGPYGYTF
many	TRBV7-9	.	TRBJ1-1	TGTGCCAGCAGCTTACAGGGTATGCGCACTGAAGCTTTCTTT	CASSLQGMRTEAFF
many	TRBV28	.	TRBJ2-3	TGTGCCAGCAGTTACGGACCGGGACTCAGCGGTAAACAGGATACGCAGTATTTT	CASSYGPGLSGKQDTQYF
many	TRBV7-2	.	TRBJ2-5	TGTGCCAGCAGCTTAGCCTTCCAAGAGACCCAGTACTTC	CASSLAFQETQYF
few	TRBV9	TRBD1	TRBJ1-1	TGTGCCAGCAGCGGAAAAGATACAGGGGGAGGAACTGAAGCTTTCTTT	CASSGKDTGGGTEAFF
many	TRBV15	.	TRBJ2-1	TGTGCCACCAGCATTAGGCATAACAACGAGCAGTTCTTC	CATSIRHNNEQFF